These T cell receptor beta chains were read from a single sample in a study of blood T cell repertoires in COVID-19. Measured with immunoSEQ multiplex PCR; TCRdb has only the in-frame clones, and not every one. This sample carries about 390,000 clones, about 89% of them seen once, and the ten largest clones take 2% to 2.5%. What was sequenced was peripheral blood. These receptors came from a woman aged 55 to 70 with COVID-19, enrolled during active disease. CDR3s leave out the opening cysteine and the closing phenylalanine or tryptophan.

j_call: TRBJ1-1
v_call: TRBV5-6
cdr3_aa: ASSPLGQGFSGNTEAF

j_call: TRBJ2-1
v_call: TRBV5-4
cdr3_aa: ASSPVNYNEQF

j_call: TRBJ2-7
v_call: TRBV7-9
cdr3_aa: ASSQLPGGTYEQY

j_call: TRBJ1-1
v_call: TRBV19
cdr3_aa: ASSMKHLNTEAF

j_call: TRBJ1-2
v_call: TRBV2
cdr3_aa: ASASGGYT

j_call: TRBJ1-2
v_call: TRBV7-8
cdr3_aa: ASSLGGTGGALRGYT

j_call: TRBJ2-5
v_call: TRBV5-1
cdr3_aa: ASMGGYLQETQY

j_call: TRBJ2-6
v_call: TRBV3-1/TRBV3-2
cdr3_aa: ASSPREVANVLT

j_call: TRBJ2-7
v_call: TRBV19
cdr3_aa: ASSLPSGGLYEQY

j_call: TRBJ1-4
v_call: TRBV6-1
cdr3_aa: ASSERSWATNEKLF

j_call: TRBJ1-3
v_call: TRBV9
cdr3_aa: ASSVATGSGSGNTIY

j_call: TRBJ1-2
v_call: TRBV19
cdr3_aa: ASSAIGLEGGYT

j_call: TRBJ1-5
v_call: TRBV3-1/TRBV3-2
cdr3_aa: ASSHSGTGQGQPQH

j_call: TRBJ1-5
v_call: TRBV2
cdr3_aa: ASSVQGVGNQPQH

j_call: TRBJ1-4
v_call: TRBV6-5
cdr3_aa: ASSYGGSFNEKLF

j_call: TRBJ1-3
v_call: TRBV20-1
cdr3_aa: SASPRQGWGNTIY

j_call: TRBJ2-3
v_call: TRBV21-1
cdr3_aa: ASSKGGPPGQGTDTQY

j_call: TRBJ2-5
v_call: TRBV2
cdr3_aa: ASTQQGIVETQY

j_call: TRBJ2-3
v_call: TRBV5-5
cdr3_aa: ASSHTGQGWGTDTQY

j_call: TRBJ2-6
v_call: TRBV7-6
cdr3_aa: ASSLGASGANVLT

j_call: TRBJ1-6
v_call: TRBV2
cdr3_aa: ASIKGGVSSYNSPLH

j_call: TRBJ1-2
v_call: TRBV6-6
cdr3_aa: ASSYGTPYGYT

j_call: TRBJ1-6
v_call: TRBV5-4
cdr3_aa: ASRYRQGGTYNSPLH

j_call: TRBJ1-2
v_call: TRBV5-1
cdr3_aa: ASSLAGVTSSYGYT

j_call: TRBJ1-2
v_call: TRBV3-1/TRBV3-2
cdr3_aa: ASSQWAGIHLGYT

j_call: TRBJ1-2
v_call: TRBV29-1
cdr3_aa: SVEVPRRANYGYT

j_call: TRBJ2-7
v_call: TRBV18
cdr3_aa: ASSTTSGGAYEQY

j_call: TRBJ2-2
v_call: TRBV3-1/TRBV3-2
cdr3_aa: ASSPRQGRTGELF

j_call: TRBJ2-3
v_call: TRBV7-8
cdr3_aa: ASSLPVLAGATDTQY

j_call: TRBJ2-7
v_call: TRBV4-1
cdr3_aa: ASSQDPSLEQY

j_call: TRBJ2-7
v_call: TRBV29-1
cdr3_aa: SVEDKDGGTYEQY

j_call: TRBJ2-7
v_call: TRBV27
cdr3_aa: ASSLNGAYEQY

j_call: TRBJ2-2
v_call: TRBV24-1
cdr3_aa: ATSDLGAGSTGELF

j_call: TRBJ2-5
v_call: TRBV19
cdr3_aa: ASSIRTWRETQY

j_call: TRBJ2-1
v_call: TRBV5-1
cdr3_aa: ASSFGTGYEGEQF

j_call: TRBJ1-2
v_call: TRBV5-1
cdr3_aa: ASNLIPYSGTTGEGYT

j_call: TRBJ2-1
v_call: TRBV7-6
cdr3_aa: ASSLAPSGGPYNEQF

j_call: TRBJ1-1
v_call: TRBV4-1
cdr3_aa: ASSHISGQRIEAF

j_call: TRBJ2-3
v_call: TRBV3-1/TRBV3-2
cdr3_aa: ASSPGSPSGLTDTQY

j_call: TRBJ2-2
v_call: TRBV27
cdr3_aa: ATHGGGGTGELF

j_call: TRBJ2-1
v_call: TRBV19
cdr3_aa: ASSIDTPVYNEQF

j_call: TRBJ2-2
v_call: TRBV6-5
cdr3_aa: ASSFGQGTGELF

j_call: TRBJ1-2
v_call: TRBV28
cdr3_aa: ASTNGTYGYT

j_call: TRBJ2-7
v_call: TRBV4-1
cdr3_aa: ASSQGGAYEQY

j_call: TRBJ1-2
v_call: TRBV15
cdr3_aa: ATSRDLGQGNIYGYT

j_call: TRBJ2-1
v_call: TRBV7-9
cdr3_aa: ASSISGGADEQF

j_call: TRBJ2-6
v_call: TRBV3-1/TRBV3-2
cdr3_aa: ASSNYYSGANVLT

j_call: TRBJ1-2
v_call: TRBV27
cdr3_aa: ASSPGGGQGRGYT

j_call: TRBJ2-4
v_call: TRBV9
cdr3_aa: ASSPRTGPLWAKNIQY

j_call: TRBJ2-1
v_call: TRBV3-1/TRBV3-2
cdr3_aa: ASRPGTGRGDNQQF

j_call: TRBJ2-1
v_call: TRBV7-3
cdr3_aa: ASSLTGQLSEQF

j_call: TRBJ1-6
v_call: TRBV28
cdr3_aa: ASLTDRVSPLH

j_call: TRBJ1-6
v_call: TRBV15
cdr3_aa: ATSRADSPLH

j_call: TRBJ2-5
v_call: TRBV18
cdr3_aa: ASSPRTGGWTETQY

j_call: TRBJ2-6
v_call: TRBV6-1
cdr3_aa: ASSVFPGVSGANVLT

j_call: TRBJ1-6
v_call: TRBV6-5
cdr3_aa: ASTRTPPYNSPLH

j_call: TRBJ2-3
v_call: TRBV2
cdr3_aa: ASSESAGDTDTQY

j_call: TRBJ1-2
v_call: TRBV3-1/TRBV3-2
cdr3_aa: ASSQGDRDRVNYGYT

j_call: TRBJ2-1
v_call: TRBV5-1
cdr3_aa: ASSGLGYEQF